The T cell receptor beta chain under discussion was sequenced for a study of radiotherapy plus CTLA-4 blockade in lung cancer. As for the study in general: Among all patients, roughly 19% showed objective responses, while roughly 30% had disease control.

Trimming pared 5 bases from V and 2 bases from J, leaving 20 bases between. The germline V gene encodes CDR1 MDHEN and CDR2 SYDVKM. The CDR3 is 17 amino acids. In chemo-refractory metastatic non-small-cell lung cancer, patients got ipilimumab CTLA-4 blockade together with focal radiation. Notes on the study in general: According to reports, early shifts in blood T cell clones, alongside interferon-beta, forecast response most accurately. Radiotherapy with ipilimumab was followed by blood expansion of tumor-derived clones.

About this clone itself: Its antigen is not known.

TCRdb's copy holds only in-frame clones and misses some; the assay was immunoSEQ multiplex PCR. The repertoire holds over 95,000 clones, with under 85% as singletons. The origin of this receptor is a human donor with non-small cell lung cancer who had a partial response to radiotherapy plus ipilimumab. Some clones in this sample may be carry-over from other donors' samples. The chain uses TRBV28 and TRBJ2-3; D is perhaps TRBD1 (6 bases). The sequencing here drew on peripheral blood, taken from a patient treated with radiotherapy plus ipilimumab. CDR3 in DNA: TGTGCCAGCAGTCCCATAGGTAGGGGGATCCACACAGATACGCAGTATTTT. Encoded protein: CASSPIGRGIHTDTQYF.